This record concerns one T cell receptor (beta chain) sequence. This specimen belongs to a study of control samples from healthy donors and cancer patients. Measured with immunoSEQ multiplex PCR; TCRdb has only the in-frame clones, and not every one. Seen here are 60,000 or so clones, nearly 90% observed once, and the top ten hold 3% to 4%. The CDR3 loop spans 15 amino acids. Germline loops: CDR1 LNHDA, CDR2 SQIVND (reference sequence). V was shortened by 5 bases and J by 4 bases, with 15 bases between the two germline ends. The clonotype comes from a man aged 45-65 years in good health. The chain joins TRBV19 to TRBJ1-5; D might be TRBD1 (5 bases). Sequenced material: blood. In DNA form, the CDR3 reads TGTGCCAGTAGTTCCCTAGACTGGGGGAATCAGCCCCAGCATTTT. It translates to CASSSLDWGNQPQHF.